These T cell receptor beta chains were read from a single sample in a study of breast tumors, draining lymph nodes, adjacent tissues. TCRdb reprocessed the multiplex PCR reads via MiXCR and lists one record per CDR3 protein. This sample yields 30,000 to 40,000 distinct CDR3 sequences, of which around 35% are seen a single time; 11% belongs to the top ten. Sample: breast tumor tissue. Receptor source: a female donor with breast cancer. Some clones in this sample may be carry-over from other donors' samples. The CDR3 runs from the conserved cysteine through the conserved F or W. The D gene is left open where the match is weak. Clone size, where shown, is once, few, many, or a class for clones that have expanded.

v_call	d_call	j_call	clone_size	cdr3_nt	cdr3_aa
TRBV4-1	TRBD2	TRBJ2-2	many	TGCGCCAGCAGCCGGACTAGCGGGAGCGGGGAGCTGTTTTTT	CASSRTSGSGELFF
TRBV24-1	.	TRBJ2-7	.	TGTGCCACCAGTGATGGGGGCGCCCACGAGCAGTACTTC	CATSDGGAHEQYF
TRBV20-1	.	TRBJ2-7	.	TGCAGTGCTAGAGATTCCGCCCGTACCTACGAGCAGTACTTC	CSARDSARTYEQYF
TRBV7-6	.	TRBJ2-3	.	TGTGCCAGCAGCTCGGGGTTCACAGATACGCAGTATTTT	CASSSGFTDTQYF
TRBV7-9	TRBD1	TRBJ1-4	medium-sized	TGTGCCAGCAGCTTAGGGACAGGGGGCTTCTCTAATGAAAAACTGTTTTTT	CASSLGTGGFSNEKLFF
TRBV28	.	TRBJ2-3	few	TGTGCCAACAGCGGCGTGGGGTTGACAGATACGCAGTATTTT	CANSGVGLTDTQYF
TRBV11-2	.	TRBJ1-4	many	TGTGCCAGCAGCTCCCACAGGGCTTCTAATGAAAAACTGTTTTTT	CASSSHRASNEKLFF
TRBV9	.	TRBJ1-2	many	TGTGCCAGCAGCGTAGGGCTGGGGGCCTATGGCTACACCTTC	CASSVGLGAYGYTF
TRBV5-6	TRBD2	TRBJ2-5	many	TGTGCCAGCAACCCCGGGACTAGCGGGAGTGTGTACCAAGAGACCCAGTACTTC	CASNPGTSGSVYQETQYF
TRBV15	.	TRBJ2-7	.	TGTGCCACCAGCTCCTTTGGCGGGGAGAGGCAGTACTTC	CATSSFGGERQYF
TRBV27	.	TRBJ2-7	few	TGTGCCAGCAGTAGGGCCGCTCTTTCCTACGAGCAGTACTTC	CASSRAALSYEQYF
TRBV28	TRBD1	TRBJ2-7	.	TGTGCCAGCAGTGAGCACCGGACAGGCCACTACGAGCAGTACTTC	CASSEHRTGHYEQYF
TRBV7-9	.	TRBJ2-3	.	TGTGCCAGCAGCTTTCAACCCAGCGTAGGAACAGATACGCAGTATTTT	CASSFQPSVGTDTQYF
TRBV11-2	TRBD2	TRBJ2-3	.	TGTGCCAGCAGCTTTAGGCTAGCGGGAGTTGGCACAGATACGCAGTATTTT	CASSFRLAGVGTDTQYF
TRBV30	.	TRBJ1-1	.	TGTGCCTGGACCCAGGGCAATCTTAACACTGAAGCTTTCTTT	CAWTQGNLNTEAFF
TRBV12-3/TRBV12-4	TRBD2	TRBJ2-1	many	TGTGCCAGCAGTTTAACGGGCGGGAGGGGATACAATGAGCAGTTCTTC	CASSLTGGRGYNEQFF
TRBV5-6	TRBD1	TRBJ2-7	.	TGTGCCAGCAGCTTGAGACAGGGCTACGAGCAGTACTTC	CASSLRQGYEQYF
TRBV20-1	.	TRBJ2-1	many	TGCAGTGCTAAATCCCCTTTTGCGGGACTTTACAATGAGCAGTTCTTC	CSAKSPFAGLYNEQFF
TRBV9	.	TRBJ1-6	medium-sized	TGTGCCAGCAGCGGCAGTAATTCACCCCTCCACTTT	CASSGSNSPLHF
TRBV6-5	TRBD1	TRBJ1-1	many	TGTGCCAGCAGTATTCAGGGGGCCACTGAAGCTTTCTTT	CASSIQGATEAFF
TRBV29-1	.	TRBJ1-4	many	TGCAGCGTTGAAGGGCCCGGAGAAAAACTGTTTTTT	CSVEGPGEKLFF
TRBV6-1	TRBD2	TRBJ2-5	many	TGTGCCAGCAGTCCTAGCGGGGAGACCCAGTACTTC	CASSPSGETQYF
TRBV7-9	.	TRBJ1-4	many	TGTGCCAGCAGCTTAGATGGGGCGGGCGAAAAACTGTTTTTT	CASSLDGAGEKLFF
TRBV24-1	.	TRBJ2-2	.	TGTGCCGCCAGTGATTTTATGGGCCGGAAGCTGTTTTTT	CAASDFMGRKLFF
TRBV20-1	.	TRBJ2-1	many	TGCAGTGCTAGAGATGGGTGGGAGCAGTTCTTC	CSARDGWEQFF
TRBV13	.	TRBJ1-5	many	TGTGCCAGCAGCCTAAGCATAGAAGCTTCTCCGCGGGCCCAGCATTTT	CASSLSIEASPRAQHF
TRBV28	.	TRBJ1-2	many	TGTGCCAGCAGATTCACAGGGAATAACTATGGCTACACCTTC	CASRFTGNNYGYTF
TRBV10-3	.	TRBJ2-2	many	TGTGCCATCAGTGTTGCTAGACCGGGCGGGGAGCTGTTTTTT	CAISVARPGGELFF
TRBV13	TRBD1	TRBJ1-6	few	TGTGCCAGCAGCTCGACAGGGGAGGGATCACCCCTCCACTTT	CASSSTGEGSPLHF
TRBV2	.	TRBJ1-4	many	TGTGCCAGCAGTGACGGTGTAAATGAAAAACTGTTTTTT	CASSDGVNEKLFF
TRBV5-4	TRBD2	TRBJ2-2	.	TGTGCCAGCAGCCCGACTAGCGGGAGGGCCGCCGGGGAGCTGTTTTTT	CASSPTSGRAAGELFF
TRBV7-9	.	TRBJ1-4	many	TGTGCCAGCAGCATACAGGCGGGTAATGAAAAACTGTTTTTT	CASSIQAGNEKLFF
TRBV30	TRBD1	TRBJ1-6	.	TGTGCCTGGAGTGTGGACCGGGACAGGGGGCAGTCACCCCTCCACTTT	CAWSVDRDRGQSPLHF
TRBV29-1	TRBD1	TRBJ2-7	many	TGCAGCGCATCAACAGGGGTAGCTTCCTACGAGCAGTACTTC	CSASTGVASYEQYF
TRBV12-3/TRBV12-4	TRBD1	TRBJ2-3	.	TGTGCCAGCAGCCTGACAGGGGGCGGCACAGATACGCAGTATTTT	CASSLTGGGTDTQYF
TRBV7-9	.	TRBJ2-2	many	TGTGCCAGCAGTCTCCCCGCGGGCGGCGGGGAGCTGTTTTTT	CASSLPAGGGELFF
TRBV24-1	.	TRBJ2-6	medium-sized	TGTGCCACCAGTCTCTCTGGGGCCAACGTCCTGACTTTC	CATSLSGANVLTF
TRBV20-1	.	TRBJ2-7	many	TGCAGTGCTCGCCCCCTGACTGATACTACGGGGAAGCAGTACTTC	CSARPLTDTTGKQYF
TRBV24-1	TRBD1	TRBJ2-1	many	TGTGCCACCAGTGATGCCGGGACAGGGAACTACAATGAGCAGTTCTTC	CATSDAGTGNYNEQFF
TRBV20-1	.	TRBJ2-5	many	TGCAGTGCTAGAGATTTCCAGGGAGAGACCCAGTACTTC	CSARDFQGETQYF
TRBV11-2	.	TRBJ2-5	many	TGTGCCAGCAGCTTAGGTATGGGCTCCAAAGAGACCCAGTACTTC	CASSLGMGSKETQYF
TRBV5-5	.	TRBJ2-5	many	TGTGCCAGCAGCTTGCGTCAGGGGAGGGAGACCCAGTACTTC	CASSLRQGRETQYF
TRBV4-2	TRBD2	TRBJ2-1	many	TGTGCCAGCAGCCCCAGGGCAGCGGGAGGGCCCCACAATGAGCAGTTCTTC	CASSPRAAGGPHNEQFF
TRBV6-1	TRBD2	TRBJ2-7	.	TGTGCCAGCACGGGACTAGCGGGAGGTACGAACGAGCAGTACTTC	CASTGLAGGTNEQYF
TRBV9	TRBD2	TRBJ2-1	.	TGTGCCAGCAGCAAGGGACTAGCCTCCTACAATGAGCAGTTCTTC	CASSKGLASYNEQFF
TRBV6-6	TRBD1	TRBJ1-2	many	TGTGCCAGCAGCTCATACGACAGGGGAGGATACTATGGCTACACCTTC	CASSSYDRGGYYGYTF
TRBV20-1	TRBD2	TRBJ2-7	medium-sized	TGCAGTGCTAAGGGACTAGCGGCCGAATACGAGCAGTACTTC	CSAKGLAAEYEQYF
TRBV2	TRBD2	TRBJ2-3	many	TGTGCCAGCAGTGAATGGCGGGGGAGCACAGATACGCAGTATTTT	CASSEWRGSTDTQYF
TRBV7-9	.	TRBJ2-1	.	TGTGCCGGCAGCTTAGGGAGTCAAAATGAGCAGTTCTTC	CAGSLGSQNEQFF
TRBV2	.	TRBJ2-3	medium-sized	TGTGCCAGCAGTGAGTTCCCAGATACGCAGTATTTT	CASSEFPDTQYF
TRBV4-1	.	TRBJ2-1	.	TGCGCCAGCAGCCAAACGACATCGGGATACAATGAGCAGTTCTTC	CASSQTTSGYNEQFF
TRBV4-1	TRBD2	TRBJ2-1	many	TGCGCCAGCAGCCCCCCGGCTAGCGGGAATGGTGAGCAGTTCTTC	CASSPPASGNGEQFF
TRBV6-2/TRBV6-3	TRBD1	TRBJ2-7	many	TGTGCCAGCTCTCTACTAGGGGGCTTAACTCCCGAGCAGTACTTC	CASSLLGGLTPEQYF